This T cell receptor (beta chain) was obtained from a study of TIL therapy for anti-PD-1-resistant metastatic lung cancer. From germline, CDR1 is SGHTA and CDR2 FQGTGA. The CDR3 totals 15 residues. The junction had 5 bases not matched to a gene; V was cut back by 5 bases and J by 0 bases. Documented time point: pre-treatment sample, taken before nivolumab and TIL therapy. Patients were adults with stage 4 NSCLC. Sequencing used immunoSEQ v3. The assay was immunoSEQ multiplex PCR, and TCRdb's table has in-frame clones only and misses some. The table has about 60,000 clones, around 63% seen once; the top ten hold less than 8%. This clone was detected a few times.

The material was blood, obtained at baseline. This clonotype originated in a person aged 25 to 79 with non-small cell lung cancer. The genes are TRBV7-3 and TRBJ1-2; 8 positions match TRBD1. The CDR3 DNA sequence: TGTGCCAGCAGCGCCGGACAGGGCGCTAACTATGGCTACACCTTC. Translated: CASSAGQGANYGYTF.